What follows are 16 T cell receptor beta chains derived from one specimen sequenced in a study of cytomegalovirus exposure and HLA in healthy donors. It was with 60 Vbeta and 13 Jbeta primers that the PCR ran. Using immunoSEQ multiplex PCR, the repertoire was profiled, and TCRdb retains in-frame clones only, with some absent. Its listing shows 45,000 to 60,000 clones. The sequenced sample consisted of PBMCs. These receptors all stem from a female donor in good health and CMV-seronegative.

The chain is built from TRBV6-5 and TRBJ2-7; 7 bases are a match to TRBD1. Per germline, CDR1 MNHEY and CDR2 SVGAGI. The CDR3 contains 15 residues. J gave up 1 base and V 4 bases, and 7 bases lay outside the gene matches. This CDR3 is CASSLTGYRSYEQYF. The CDR3 nucleotides read TGTGCCAGCAGTTTGACAGGGTACCGGTCCTACGAGCAGTACTTC.

The rearrangement links TRBV5-1 to TRBJ2-1; weak D call: TRBD2 (5 bases). Germline CDR1 and CDR2: SGHRS and YFSETQ. Between the trimmed V and J ends, which lost 4 bases and 2 bases, there was a span of 13 bases. This CDR3 comprises 15 residues. CDR3 sequence reads: CASSPVVGAYNEQFF. CDR3 sequence (DNA): TGCGCCAGCAGCCCTGTGGTCGGGGCCTACAATGAGCAGTTCTTC.

This rearrangement joins TRBV7-2 to TRBJ1-4; D might be TRBD1 (5 bases). Germline CDR1 is SGHTA and CDR2 is FQGNSA. Trimming removed 4 bases from V and 8 bases from J, with 23 bases in between. This CDR3 comprises 17 residues. CDR3 in amino acids: CASSSRPRGGDGEKLFF. The DNA for the CDR3 is TGTGCCAGCAGCTCAAGACCACGAGGAGGGGATGGAGAAAAACTGTTTTTT.

This chain uses TRBV20-1 with TRBJ2-1; D is unclear. The length of the CDR3 is 10 residues. Per germline, CDR1 DFQATT and CDR2 SNEGSKA (reference sequence). Trimming took off 1 base at V and 8 bases at J, with 3 bases between the two ends. CDR3 amino acids: CSARGDEQFF. The CDR3 bases are TGCAGTGCTAGAGGAGATGAGCAGTTCTTC.

The V gene is TRBV19, the J gene TRBJ2-1; the match to TRBD2 covers 9 bases. The CDR3 runs 19 residues. Germline CDR1 LNHDA, CDR2 SQIVND (reference sequence). Germline trimming cut 6 bases from V and 7 bases from J; bases unmatched to any gene: 22. The CDR3 loop reads CASRPGREGSARLGNEQFF. In DNA, the CDR3 is TGTGCCAGTAGGCCGGGGCGGGAGGGCTCGGCTCGATTGGGGAATGAGCAGTTCTTC.

This chain links TRBV2 with TRBJ1-2; D might be TRBD1 (6 bases). Germline V gene lookup returns CDR1 SNHLY and CDR2 FYNNEI. This CDR3 comprises 13 residues. V lost 7 bases and J lost 7, with 16 bases in between. The CDR3 DNA follows: TGTGCCAGCACCCCAACAGGGTCCCGTGGCTACACCTTC. It is translated as CASTPTGSRGYTF. The complete variable domain, with remaining parts taken from reference TRBV2 and TRBJ1-2, reads EPEVTQTPSHQVTQMGQEVILRCVPISNHLYFYWYRQILGQKVEFLVSFYNNEISEKSEIFDDQFSVERPDGSNFTLKIRSTKLEDSAMYFCASTPTGSRGYTFGSGTRLTVV.

The chain couples TRBV7-2 to TRBJ2-1, with unresolved D. Between the trimmed V and J ends, which lost 4 bases and 6 bases, there was a span of 4 bases. The CDR3 consists of 11 residues. From germline, CDR1 is SGHTA and CDR2 FQGNSA. The CDR3 region has the DNA TGTGCCAGCAGCTCAGGCAATGAGCAGTTCTTC. This gives the protein CASSSGNEQFF.

This chain joins TRBV4-1 and TRBJ1-1; 7 bases are a match to TRBD1. J lost 6 bases, V lost 0 bases, and 7 bases had no gene match. Germline CDR1 MGHRA, CDR2 YSYEKL. There are 15 residues in the CDR3. CDR3 residues: CASSQEGTAKSEAFF. The CDR3 bases are TGCGCCAGCAGCCAAGAAGGGACAGCTAAATCTGAAGCTTTCTTT.

Details on this clone: Given the absence of the conserved phenylalanine or tryptophan at the CDR3 end, a read error is likely. The limits of the CDR3 on the DNA are not certain, so only TCRdb's listed CDR3 is given. V usage is TRBV7-5 and J usage is TRBJ1-1. TRBV7-5 is noted as a pseudogene. The CDR3 numbers 8 amino acids, ends counted. Here the CDR3 reads CARSFPPS.

This sequence joins TRBV5-1 and TRBJ2-3, with TRBD1 matching over 9 bases. V trimming: 3 bases; J trimming: 1 base; junction bases outside the gene matches: 6. The germline gives CDR1 SGHRS, CDR2 YFSETQ. This CDR3 is 16 amino acids long. The CDR3 here is CASSSLGDRGTDTQYF. The CDR3 DNA reads as TGCGCCAGCAGCTCATTAGGGGACAGGGGCACAGATACGCAGTATTTT.

The V gene is TRBV12-5, the J gene TRBJ2-1; 10 bases are a match to TRBD2. Losses at the gene ends were 1 base for V and 7 bases for J; bases not matched to a gene: 7. Germline CDR1 and CDR2: LGHNT and FRNRAP. The CDR3 is made up of 16 amino acids. The CDR3 reads CASGLAPGLASNEQFF. As DNA, the CDR3 is TGTGCTAGTGGTTTGGCCCCGGGACTAGCGTCTAATGAGCAGTTCTTC.

The V and J genes are TRBV29-1 and TRBJ1-5, with 8 bases fitting TRBD1. The CDR3 has 13 residues. The V gene's germline CDR1 is SQVTM and CDR2 ANQGSEA. The V and J ends lost 6 bases and 8 bases, in that order; junction bases with no gene match: 9. CDR3 DNA sequence: TGCAGCGTAAAAGACAGGGGAGAGGAGCCCCAGCATTTT. Its translation is CSVKDRGEEPQHF.

This rearrangement joins TRBV7-9 to TRBJ2-3; 7 bases map to TRBD1. The germline V gene has CDR1 SEHNR and CDR2 FQNEAQ (reference sequence). The V and J ends lost 6 bases and 5 bases, in that order; junction bases with no gene match: 8. This CDR3 contains 14 residues. CDR3 region: CASRITTGEDTQYF. For the CDR3, the DNA is TGTGCCAGCAGGATTACCACAGGGGAAGATACGCAGTATTTT. The complete variable domain, with remaining parts taken from reference TRBV7-9 and TRBJ2-3, reads DTGVSQNPRHKITKRGQNVTFRCDPISEHNRLYWYRQTLGQGPEFLTYFQNEAQLEKSRLLSDRFSAERPKGSFSTLEIQRTEQGDSAMYLCASRITTGEDTQYFGPGTRLTVL.

J is TRBJ1-2 and V is TRBV20-1; D remains unclear. The CDR3 contains 11 residues. V dropped 0 bases and J dropped 8 bases, with 7 bases sitting between them. Germline-derived CDR1 and CDR2 are DFQATT and SNEGSKA (reference sequence). DNA of the CDR3: TGCAGTGCTAGAGATTCGCGAGGCTACACCTTC. Translated, it gives CSARDSRGYTF.

The chain employs TRBV7-2 and TRBJ1-2; a possible D gene is TRBD1 (6 bases). V lost 5 bases and J 4 bases, leaving 14 bases between the germline ends. Germline assignment: CDR1 SGHTA and CDR2 FQGNSA. This CDR3 comprises 14 residues. CDR3 in DNA: TGTGCCAGCAGCCCCGGAACAGGGCCCTATGGCTACACCTTC. Its protein is CASSPGTGPYGYTF. Based on the CDR3 plus reference TRBV7-2 and TRBJ1-2, the full variable domain is GAGVSQSPSNKVTEKGKDVELRCDPISGHTALYWYRQSLGQGLEFLIYFQGNSAPDKSGLPSDRFSAERTGGSVSTLTIQRTQQEDSAVYLCASSPGTGPYGYTFGSGTRLTVV.

The rearrangement links TRBV7-6 to TRBJ2-1; the D gene is possibly TRBD2 (6 bases). The CDR3 covers 14 residues. The V end was cut by 0 bases, the J end by 4 bases, with 7 bases between. Per the germline V gene, CDR1 is SGHVS and CDR2 is FNYEAQ. Here the CDR3 reads CASSLAAGYNEQFF. The CDR3 coding sequence is TGTGCCAGCAGCTTAGCGGCGGGATACAATGAGCAGTTCTTC.